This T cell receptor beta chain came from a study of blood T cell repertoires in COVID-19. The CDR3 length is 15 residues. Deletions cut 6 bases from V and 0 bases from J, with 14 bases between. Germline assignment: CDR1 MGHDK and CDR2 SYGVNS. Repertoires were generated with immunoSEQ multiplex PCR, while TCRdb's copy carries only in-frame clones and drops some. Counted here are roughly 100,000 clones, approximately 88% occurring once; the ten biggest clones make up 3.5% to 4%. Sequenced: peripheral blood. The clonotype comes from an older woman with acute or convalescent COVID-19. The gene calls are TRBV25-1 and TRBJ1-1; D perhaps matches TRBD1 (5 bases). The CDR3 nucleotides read TGTGCCAGCAGCCAGCGGGGACGGATGAACACTGAAGCTTTCTTT. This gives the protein CASSQRGRMNTEAFF.